Below are 17 T cell receptor beta chains sequenced from a single sample in a study of T cells in Graves' hyperthyroidism and ophthalmopathy. Amplification targeted TCR beta CDR3 regions from RNA transcripts. In the first-round RT-PCR of the TCR CDR3, the HTBI primer set was used. TCRdb used MiXCR to reprocess the multiplex PCR reads, holding one entry per CDR3 protein. This table has some 300,000 distinct CDR3 sequences, around a sixth appearing once. Input material: blood. The receptors derive from a man aged 25-40 years with Graves' hyperthyroidism.

This chain uses TRBV13 with TRBJ2-7, with a weak D call TRBD2 (6 bases). The germline V gene has CDR1 PRHDT and CDR2 FYEKMQ (reference sequence). The CDR3 totals 14 residues. The V end lost 3 bases, the J end lost 2 bases, and 11 bases lay between the germline ends. The CDR3 protein is CASSLGRGTYEQYF. The CDR3 DNA reads TGTGCCAGCAGCTTGGGGCGGGGTACCTACGAGCAGTACTTC.

In its sample, this clonotype was seen many times. V usage is TRBV11-1 and J usage is TRBJ2-7; tentatively, D is TRBD2 (6 bases). The CDR3 runs to 15 residues. Germline-derived CDR1 and CDR2 are SGHAT and FQDESV (reference sequence). With 6 bases removed from V and 2 bases from J, the gap between germline ends came to 17 bases. This chain's CDR3 is CASSLSPTGAYEQYF. Here the CDR3 DNA reads TGTGCCAGCAGTTTATCGCCGACGGGAGCCTACGAGCAGTACTTC.

This clonotype was seen repeatedly, ten times or more. The rearrangement links TRBV7-9 to TRBJ2-5; D is uncertain. Germline CDR1 is SEHNR and CDR2 is FQNEAQ (reference sequence). Deletions cut 5 bases from V and 5 bases from J, with 15 bases between. This CDR3 has 14 amino acids. CDR3 residues: CASSPPPSRETQYF. The CDR3 region has the DNA TGTGCCAGCAGCCCACCCCCGAGTAGGGAGACCCAGTACTTC.

This chain uses TRBV5-1 with TRBJ1-3; TRBD1 might be the D (5 bases). There are 15 residues in the CDR3. With 0 bases removed from V and 2 bases from J, the gap between germline ends came to 9 bases. CDR1 SGHRS and CDR2 YFSETQ come from the germline V gene. Here the CDR3 reads CASSLDGATGNTIYF. DNA of the CDR3: TGCGCCAGCAGCTTGGACGGGGCAACTGGAAACACCATATATTTT.

This clonotype was counted many times. CDR3 nucleotide sequence: TGTGCCAGCAGTTTGGGACAGGGGAGGAACACTGAAGCTTTCTTT. Amino acids: CASSLGQGRNTEAFF. The gene calls are TRBV12-3 or TRBV12-4 and TRBJ1-1, with 10 bases matching TRBD1. The length of the CDR3 is 15 residues. V shed 3 bases and J 1 base; nucleotides not matched to a gene: 2.

V gene TRBV5-1 combines with J gene TRBJ2-1; D is undetermined. Germline V CDR1 and CDR2: SGHRS, YFSETQ. V lost 1 base, J lost 1 base, and 9 bases lay in between. This CDR3 comprises 15 residues. The DNA of the CDR3 is TGCGCCAGCAGCTTGCAAGCTGGGTCCTACAATGAGCAGTTCTTC. Amino acid sequence: CASSLQAGSYNEQFF.

The sample holds many counts of this clonotype. The rearrangement uses TRBV27 and TRBJ2-2; 7 bases agree with TRBD2. This CDR3 spans 14 amino acids. With V trimmed by 6 bases and J by 2 bases, 3 bases remained unmatched. Germline-derived CDR1 and CDR2 are MNHEY and SMNVEV (reference sequence). The CDR3 DNA is TGTGCCAGCAGGCGGGGGAGAAACACCGGGGAGCTGTTTTTT. Its translation is CASRRGRNTGELFF.

A few counts support this clonotype. This sequence joins TRBV18 and TRBJ2-3, with 11 nucleotides matching TRBD2. The V gene's germline CDR1 is KGHSH and CDR2 LQKENI. The CDR3 runs to 19 residues. Trimming removed 3 bases from V and 0 bases from J; junction bases left unmatched: 11. CDR3 region: CASSPELAGAPASTDTQYF. DNA for the CDR3: TGTGCCAGCTCACCTGAACTAGCGGGAGCCCCGGCTAGCACAGATACGCAGTATTTT. Filled out from reference TRBV18 and TRBJ2-3, the complete variable domain reads NAGVMQNPRHLVRRRGQEARLRCSPMKGHSHVYWYRQLPEEGLKFMVYLQKENIIDESGMPKERFSAEFPKEGPSILRIQQVVRGDSAAYFCASSPELAGAPASTDTQYFGPGTRLTVL.

The chain recombines TRBV7-9 with TRBJ1-2, with unresolved D. This CDR3 is built from 11 residues. Germline V lookup: CDR1 SEHNR, CDR2 FQNEAQ (reference sequence). Trimming took 5 bases from V and 2 from J, leaving 3 bases between them. CDR3 protein: CASSVNYGYTF. CDR3 sequence (DNA): TGTGCCAGCAGCGTCAACTATGGCTACACCTTC.

This clonotype was detected many times. The J gene is TRBJ2-2, the V gene TRBV12-3 or TRBV12-4, with D possibly being TRBD2 (5 bases). This CDR3 spans 14 amino acids. The V and J ends lost 0 bases and 7 bases respectively, with 9 bases between them. The CDR3 DNA reads TGTGCCAGCAGTTTAGCGGGAGTGGTCGGGGAGCTGTTTTTT. Amino acids: CASSLAGVVGELFF.

In its sample, this clonotype was seen many times. The V gene is TRBV6-1, the J gene TRBJ2-7; D remains unclear. This CDR3 has 15 amino acids. V lost 3 bases, J lost 0 bases, and 12 bases lay in between. From germline, CDR1 is MNHNS and CDR2 SASEGT. In DNA, the CDR3 is TGTGCCAGCAGTGATGCCCGGGTCTCCTCCTACGAGCAGTACTTC. Residues: CASSDARVSSYEQYF.

The rearrangement joins TRBV12-3 or TRBV12-4 to TRBJ2-7; D is undetermined. With 6 bases removed from V and 3 bases from J, the gap between germline ends came to 21 bases. The CDR3 consists of 16 residues. The chain's CDR3 is CASSSPGRKRSYEQYF. The CDR3 region has the DNA TGTGCCAGCAGCTCCCCCGGACGTAAGAGAAGCTACGAGCAGTACTTC.

This clonotype was seen many times. V and J are TRBV7-2 and TRBJ2-5; the D gene is possibly TRBD2 (6 bases). This CDR3 comprises 16 residues. The V and J ends lost 3 bases and 2 bases respectively, with 16 bases between them. Looked up from germline, CDR1 is SGHTA and CDR2 is FQGNSA. The CDR3, as DNA: TGTGCCAGCAGCTTTGCCCCCCCGGGAGCTCAAGAGACCCAGTACTTC. It encodes CASSFAPPGAQETQYF.

This clonotype was counted many times. The J gene is TRBJ1-1, the V gene TRBV30, with D possibly TRBD1 on 5 matching bases. Trimming pared 8 bases from V and 1 base from J, leaving 5 bases between. The CDR3 loop spans 10 amino acids. Germline-derived CDR1 and CDR2 are GTSNPN and SVGIG (reference sequence). The CDR3 sequence is CAGTNTEAFF. The CDR3 DNA follows: TGTGCCGGGACGAACACTGAAGCTTTCTTT.

This clonotype was found many times. The chain couples TRBV6-5 to TRBJ1-2, with 7 bases fitting TRBD1. This CDR3 is built from 14 residues. CDR1 is MNHEY and CDR2 is SVGAGI in the germline V gene. V trimming: 0 bases; J trimming: 5 bases; junction bases outside the gene matches: 3. The CDR3 is CASSYSHRGYGYTF. DNA of the CDR3: TGTGCCAGCAGTTACTCGCACAGGGGATATGGCTACACCTTC.

The CDR3 sequence is CASSGRGRVDWPLHF. CDR3 DNA sequence: TGTGCCAGCAGCGGAAGGGGCAGAGTCGATTGGCCCCTCCACTTT. The V and J genes are TRBV28 and TRBJ1-6; D may be TRBD1 (5 bases). Trimming cost V 6 bases and J 13 bases, with 22 bases left between them. Germline V CDR1 and CDR2: MDHEN, SYDVKM. The CDR3 has 15 amino acids.

Ten or more counts support this clonotype. J is TRBJ2-3 and V is TRBV6-1; 10 bases line up with TRBD2. The J segment lost 3 bases and the V segment lost 5 bases, leaving 8 bases of the junction unmatched. The germline gives CDR1 MNHNS, CDR2 SASEGT. The CDR3 is 16 residues long. The CDR3 bases are TGTGCCAGCAGTCTCCAAGCGGGAGGGCAGACAGATACGCAGTATTTT. This encodes CASSLQAGGQTDTQYF.